The 24 T cell receptor beta chains below were found in one sample sequenced in a study of T-cell memory formation after mild COVID-19. TCRdb recomputed calls from the 5' RACE reads with MiXCR, one row per CDR3 protein. In the table there are roughly 130,000 distinct CDR3 sequences, about 17% of which are singletons. Sequencing was carried out using PBMCs or a T cell subset sorted from them (not recorded which). These receptors originate from a man aged 18 to 29 who had mild COVID-19 (a few samples of this study predate the infection). Cell type and time point are not known.

Only a few counts were recorded for this clonotype. The CDR3 here is CASSQEGQPSTDTQYF. The CDR3 region has the DNA TGCGCCAGCAGCCAAGAGGGACAGCCTAGCACAGATACGCAGTATTTT. The chain carries TRBV4-1 and TRBJ2-3, with 7 bases that match TRBD1. The CDR3 contains 16 residues. Unmatched junction bases numbered 3, after V lost 0 bases and J lost 0 bases. From germline, CDR1 is MGHRA and CDR2 YSYEKL.

The J gene is TRBJ2-6, the V gene TRBV11-2; D may be TRBD1 or TRBD2 (5 bases each). Germline V lookup: CDR1 SGHAT, CDR2 FQNNGV. V lost 5 bases and J 0 bases, leaving 11 bases between the germline ends. The CDR3 extends over 16 amino acids. DNA of the CDR3: TGTGCCAGCAGCACAGGACGGGGCTCTGGGGCCAACGTCCTGACTTTC. Its translation: CASSTGRGSGANVLTF. Full variable domain (missing parts from reference TRBV11-2 and TRBJ2-6): EAGVAQSPRYKIIEKRQSVAFWCNPISGHATLYWYQQILGQGPKLLIQFQNNGVVDDSQLPKDRFSAERLKGVDSTLKIQPAKLEDSAVYLCASSTGRGSGANVLTFGAGSRLTVL.

This clonotype appeared a few times. The rearrangement links TRBV6-5 to TRBJ2-3, with 7 bases matching TRBD2. The CDR3 totals 15 residues. V lost 4 bases, J lost 0 bases, and 4 bases stayed unmatched. CDR1 is MNHEY and CDR2 is SVGAGI in the germline V gene. This chain's CDR3 is CASSSSGESTDTQYF. CDR3 nucleotide sequence: TGTGCCAGCAGTTCCAGCGGGGAAAGCACAGATACGCAGTATTTT.

This rearrangement joins TRBV5-1 to TRBJ2-7; 8 nucleotides align to TRBD2. Germline-derived CDR1 and CDR2 are SGHRS and YFSETQ. The CDR3 contains 15 residues. J was trimmed by 6 bases and V by 0 bases; bases with no gene match: 8. For the CDR3, the DNA is TGCGCCAGCAGCTTGGATAGCGGGGTGCAAAGCGAGCAGTACGTC. Its protein product is CASSLDSGVQSEQYV.

This clonotype has just a few counts. This sequence joins TRBV5-4 and TRBJ1-1, with TRBD1 identical over 7 bases. CDR3 length: 15 residues. V was pared by 4 bases and J by 0 bases, with 6 bases of the junction left unmatched. CDR1 and CDR2 (germline): SGHNT, YYREEE (reference sequence). The CDR3 region is CASSLPGQLNTEAFF. Here the CDR3 DNA reads TGTGCCAGCAGCCTTCCGGGACAGCTGAACACTGAAGCTTTCTTT.

The gene calls are TRBV7-3 and TRBJ2-1; 12 bases map to TRBD2. The germline gives CDR1 SGHTA, CDR2 FQGTGA. J was trimmed by 9 bases and V by 5 bases; bases with no gene match: 8. The CDR3 runs to 15 residues. The DNA for the CDR3 is TGTGCCAGCAGCCCCACCCGACTAGCGGGGGCTGAGCAGTTCTTC. This codes for CASSPTRLAGAEQFF. The full variable domain, completed using reference TRBV7-3 and TRBJ2-1, is GAGVSQTPSNKVTEKGKYVELRCDPISGHTALYWYRQSLGQGPEFLIYFQGTGAADDSGLPNDRFFAVRPEGSVSTLKIQRTERGDSAVYLCASSPTRLAGAEQFFGPGTRLTVL.

This sequence joins TRBV20-1 and TRBJ2-2, with D tentatively TRBD2 (5 bases). CDR1 is DFQATT, CDR2 SNEGSKA, per germline (reference sequence). This CDR3 has 14 residues. Trimming took off 2 bases at V and 1 base at J, with 8 bases between the two ends. The CDR3: CSARRGKNTGELFF. Written as DNA, the CDR3 is TGCAGTGCTAGACGGGGAAAGAACACCGGGGAGCTGTTTTTT.

The V and J genes are TRBV3-1 and TRBJ2-2; TRBD1 might be the D (6 bases). Germline loops: CDR1 LGHDT, CDR2 YNNKEL (reference sequence). Between the trimmed V and J ends, which lost 6 bases and 0 bases, there was a span of 11 bases. The CDR3 extends over 15 amino acids. The chain's CDR3 is CASRKGDPNTGELFF. The CDR3 DNA reads as TGTGCCAGCAGAAAGGGGGATCCGAACACCGGGGAGCTGTTTTTT.

The chain uses TRBV7-2 and TRBJ2-4, with D unresolved. Germline CDR1 reads SGHTA; CDR2 reads FQGNSA. This CDR3 is 12 amino acids long. V was pared by 5 bases and J by 9 bases, with 11 bases between. CDR3 in DNA: TGTGCCAGCAGCCCAGGACCCCCCATTCAGTACTTC. This codes for CASSPGPPIQYF.

Ten or more counts support this clonotype. The chain couples TRBV7-9 to TRBJ2-5, with 8 nucleotides matching TRBD1. In germline, CDR1 is SEHNR, CDR2 FQNEAQ (reference sequence). Trimming took 4 bases from V and 4 from J; bases not matched to a gene: 2. The length of the CDR3 is 13 residues. CDR3 DNA sequence: TGTGCCAGCAGCTCCAGGGGGCCAGAGACCCAGTACTTC. Translation gives CASSSRGPETQYF.

The chain combines TRBV7-3 with TRBJ2-2; TRBD2 matches at 7 bases. CDR1 is SGHTA and CDR2 is FQGTGA in the germline V gene. Trimming removed 0 bases from V and 0 bases from J; junction bases left unmatched: 4. The length of the CDR3 is 17 residues. The CDR3 loop reads CASSLTGGTTNTGELFF. CDR3 in DNA: TGTGCCAGCAGCTTAACTGGAGGGACTACGAACACCGGGGAGCTGTTTTTT.

With regard to this clonotype: Here the CDR3 omits its conserved ending phenylalanine or tryptophan, so a read error is the likely source. This chain uses TRBV5-1 with TRBJ2-6, with D maybe TRBD1 (5 bases). Deletions cut 4 bases from V and 0 bases from J, with 5 bases between. The CDR3 spans 14 residues. Per germline, CDR1 SGHRS and CDR2 YFSETQ. The CDR3 sequence: CASSQGSGANVLTL. The CDR3 region has the DNA TGCGCCAGCAGCCAGGGCTCTGGGGCCAACGTCCTGACTTTA.

This sequence joins TRBV5-1 and TRBJ1-5; 10 bases align to TRBD1. V lost 4 bases and J lost 5; bases outside the gene matches: 3. This CDR3 has 14 amino acids. CDR1 and CDR2 from the germline V gene are SGHRS and YFSETQ. CDR3 region: CASSVTGGHQPQHF. In nucleotides, the CDR3 is TGCGCCAGCAGCGTGACAGGGGGCCATCAGCCCCAGCATTTT.

This clonotype was found a few times. The chain carries TRBV5-1 and TRBJ2-2, with 9 positions matching TRBD1. Germline V gives CDR1 SGHRS, CDR2 YFSETQ. Losses at the gene ends were 0 bases for V and 3 bases for J; bases not matched to a gene: 3. This CDR3 region has 16 residues. This CDR3 is CASSLEGQGYTGELFF. CDR3 nucleotide sequence: TGCGCCAGCAGCTTGGAGGGACAGGGATACACCGGGGAGCTGTTTTTT.

The chain couples TRBV20-1 to TRBJ1-2; no clear D gene. The V end lost 3 bases, the J end lost 2 bases, and 7 bases lay between the germline ends. CDR3 length: 12 amino acids. Germline assignment: CDR1 DFQATT and CDR2 SNEGSKA (reference sequence). The CDR3 DNA reads as TGCAGTGCTAGTTTAGGGAACTATGGCTACACCTTC. Translated, it gives CSASLGNYGYTF.

The rearrangement uses TRBV7-8 and TRBJ2-7, with TRBD2 as a possible D gene (6 bases). Germline values: CDR1 SGHVS, CDR2 FQNEAQ. The CDR3 length is 14 residues. Trimming removed 5 bases from V and 3 bases from J, with 14 bases in between. This CDR3 is CASSEGLPYYEQYF. The CDR3 bases are TGTGCCAGCAGCGAGGGACTCCCCTACTACGAGCAGTACTTC.

V gene TRBV7-2 combines with J gene TRBJ1-6; D call uncertain. This CDR3 region has 12 residues. V lost 4 bases, J lost 7 bases, and 5 bases lay in between. The germline CDR1 and CDR2 sequences are SGHTA and FQGNSA. The CDR3 region is CASSSRNSPLHF. CDR3 in DNA: TGTGCCAGCAGCTCAAGAAATTCACCCCTCCACTTT.

The chain carries TRBV21-1 and TRBJ2-7; the table's D gene call, TRBD2, was not cross checked with the DNA. TRBV21-1 is a pseudogene locus. The CDR3 has 14 residues. The CDR3 region has the DNA TGTGCCAGCAGCCCTAGCGAGAGCTCCTACGAGCAGTACTTC. As protein: CASSPSESSYEQYF.

The rearrangement links TRBV4-2 to TRBJ2-2, with a possible D match to TRBD1 (6 bases). The CDR3 spans 19 residues. Germline values: CDR1 LGHNA, CDR2 YNFKEQ. Deletions cut 1 base from V and 4 bases from J, with 22 bases between. CDR3 in amino acids: CASSQASVAASRGTGELFF. CDR3 nucleotides: TGTGCCAGCAGCCAAGCGTCGGTGGCGGCTAGCAGGGGCACCGGGGAGCTGTTTTTT.

This clonotype has just a few counts. The chain recombines TRBV5-1 with TRBJ2-3; 8 bases agree with TRBD2. Looked up from germline, CDR1 is SGHRS and CDR2 is YFSETQ. Germline trimming cut 3 bases from V and 3 bases from J; bases unmatched to any gene: 3. This CDR3 has 14 residues. The CDR3 sequence: CASSSAGGTDTQYF. CDR3 bases: TGCGCCAGCAGCTCGGCGGGGGGAACAGATACGCAGTATTTT.

V and J are TRBV5-4 and TRBJ2-2; 8 positions agree with TRBD2. With V trimmed by 5 bases and J by 6 bases, 6 bases remained unmatched. The CDR3 extends over 14 amino acids. CDR1 and CDR2 (germline): SGHNT, YYREEE (reference sequence). The CDR3 DNA reads as TGTGCCAGCAGGGGGACTAGTTCCGCCGGGGAGCTGTTTTTT. As protein: CASRGTSSAGELFF.

The rearrangement links TRBV7-2 to TRBJ2-5; 9 positions agree with TRBD2. Germline V gene lookup returns CDR1 SGHTA and CDR2 FQGNSA. CDR3 size: 17 residues. After removal of 1 base from V and 4 bases from J, the junction contained 10 bases not matched to a gene. In DNA, the CDR3 is TGTGCCAGCAGCTTAGGTTGGGCGGGGGGGCCGTCAGAGACCCAGTACTTC. Protein product: CASSLGWAGGPSETQYF.

V usage is TRBV30 and J usage is TRBJ1-5; maybe TRBD1 (5 bases). This CDR3 is built from 15 residues. Germline V gives CDR1 GTSNPN, CDR2 SVGIG (reference sequence). Between the trimmed V and J ends, which lost 1 base and 5 bases, there was a span of 15 bases. CDR3 sequence reads: CAWSEGTARYQPQHF. The CDR3 DNA sequence: TGTGCCTGGAGTGAAGGGACTGCGAGGTATCAGCCCCAGCATTTT.

This clonotype was counted only a few times. The rearrangement uses TRBV6-1 and TRBJ2-6; D may be TRBD1 (6 bases). The CDR3 length is 15 residues. V gave up 10 bases and J gave up 2 bases, with 15 bases separating them. In germline, CDR1 is MNHNS, CDR2 SASEGT. The CDR3 sequence: CAIVPGATGANVLTF. Written as DNA, the CDR3 is TGTGCCATCGTCCCAGGGGCCACTGGGGCCAACGTCCTGACTTTC.